This T cell receptor beta chain was sequenced in a study of CD8+CD57+ T cells in acquired aplastic anemia. This clonotype was seen ten or more times. The sequenced patients had an expansion of CD8+CD57+ cells seen by flow cytometry. The cohort consisted entirely of patients having severe acquired aplastic anemia. For CDR3 and TCR beta VDJ profiling, genomic DNA was the template used. TCRdb re-called the reads with MiXCR, one entry per CDR3 protein. The table has 150,000 to 200,000 distinct CDR3 sequences, roughly half seen once. Sequenced sample: sorted CD4+, CD8+, or CD8+CD57+ T cells (not recorded which) from PBMCs. The TCR was taken from a human donor with aplastic anemia.

The CDR3: CASSLARAGTEAFF. DNA for the CDR3: TGCGCCAGCAGCTTGGCCAGGGCTGGCACTGAAGCTTTCTTT. V gene TRBV5-1 combines with J gene TRBJ1-1; TRBD1 might be the D (5 bases). CDR1 is SGHRS, CDR2 YFSETQ, per germline. The CDR3 sequence is 14 residues long. Trimming shortened V by 0 bases and J by 4 bases, and 10 bases separated the two germline ends. Full variable domain (outside the CDR3, taken from reference TRBV5-1 and TRBJ1-1): KAGVTQTPRYLIKTRGQQVTLSCSPISGHRSVSWYQQTPGQGLQFLFEYFSETQRNKGNFPGRFSGRQFSNSRSEMNVSTLELGDSALYLCASSLARAGTEAFFGQGTRLTVV.